The clone carrying this TCR beta chain has ten or more counts. Its antigen is not known. During its preparation, the TCRbeta library received unique molecular identifiers. A single record per CDR3 protein comes from TCRdb applying MiXCR to the PCR reads. Among 150,000 to 250,000 distinct CDR3 sequences, 5% to 7.5% were seen once, and the ten largest hold around 4.1%. The data were obtained in a study of T-cell reconstitution after alpha-beta-depleted transplantation in children. Study-level points and caveats: TCRbeta diversity was high at day 60 in some patients (a result of surviving recipient T cells and thymic progenitors).

This sequence originates from a girl under three years old with combined immunodeficiency, due to receive a stem cell transplant. Source: PBMCs, taken before TCRalphabeta/CD19-depleted stem cell transplant.

DNA for the CDR3: TGCAGCGTTGAAGGTCCCGCCTTTGAAAACTATGGCTACACCTTC. Translating it yields CSVEGPAFENYGYTF. The genes are TRBV29-1 and TRBJ1-2; D is uncertain. V dropped 1 base and J dropped 2 bases, with 14 bases sitting between them. Germline V gene data show CDR1 as SQVTM and CDR2 as ANQGSEA. The CDR3 loop spans 15 amino acids.